A single T cell receptor beta chain is shown here with its context. Its antigen is not known. The data stem from a study of OX40 agonist ivuxolimab in advanced cancers. Study overall: Clinicians treated patients with ivuxolimab, an agonistic anti-OX40 (CD134) antibody.

J lost 8 bases, V lost 3 bases, and 14 bases had no gene match. This CDR3 has 16 residues. Looked up from germline, CDR1 is SGHTS and CDR2 is YDEGEE. Study-level points and caveats: Among the lowest peripheral clonal expansion occurred in 0.1-3.0 mg/kg partial responders. Within 6 weeks, CD4+ and CD8+ blood T cells expanded clonally at 0.1 to 3.0 mg/kg. It was not determined which antigens were specifically recognized by the peripheral T cells that had undergone clonal expansion.

Assay: immunoSEQ multiplex PCR; the TCRdb copy retains only in-frame clones and omits some. The data show roughly 70,000 clones, with 82% seen just once and approximately 0.38% held by the top ten. The sample here was CD4+ or CD8+ T cells sorted from blood, taken in a trial of the OX40 agonist ivuxolimab. The receptor was derived from an adult with an advanced solid tumor such as melanoma, head and neck, liver or kidney cancer. V and J are TRBV5-8 and TRBJ2-1; 7 bases map to TRBD1. The CDR3 nucleotides read TGTGCCAGCAGCTGGGGACAGCCCCTCATAGGAGATGAGCAGTTCTTC. Translated, it gives CASSWGQPLIGDEQFF.